What follows is one TCR beta chain and its context. Its antigen is still unknown. Base qualities were left out, and no much larger clone turns up one base away. The library was produced with the immunoSEQ multiplex PCR assay. For the multiplex PCR, a mixture combining 60 forward primers for TCR Vbeta segments and 13 reverse primers for TCR Jbeta segments was used. Amplification of the CDR3 region of rearranged TCR beta genes was performed with a multiplex PCR assay on genomic DNA. Amplified TCR beta libraries were sequenced as 87-base-pair reads on the Illumina HiSeq System. On the authors' methods: In a later analysis, tens of millions of unique TCR beta chains were counted across the 500 to 850 repertoires, and roughly 11 million of these chains were shared by at least two donors. A nearest-neighbor algorithm error-corrected the raw reads and collapsed the reads into unique sequences, merging closely related sequences to remove PCR and sequencing errors. V, D and J gene segments were assigned by aligning CDR3 sequences to IMGT reference sequences. For a sequence to be retained, a match of at least six nucleotides to both a V gene segment and a J gene segment was required. Rearrangements were called productive when the CDR3 lacked stop codons and stayed in frame with V and J; all others were non-productive. Following IMGT convention, CDR3 was defined as the stretch from the second conserved V-encoded cysteine to the conserved J-encoded phenylalanine. In an earlier analysis of approximately 590 of the donors, sequences lacking an unambiguous match to a single V gene segment were excluded. In an earlier analysis of approximately 550 of the donors, V segments were called functional above 56.7% productive rearrangements and were called segregating when the between-donor standard deviation exceeded 5%. A statistical classification framework was built to diagnose cytomegalovirus status from the catalog of TCR beta chain sequences. V and J gene assignment, in a later analysis, came from comparing TCR nucleotide sequences with IMGT/GENE-DB human TR gene sequences. The TCRdist pipeline was used in a later analysis to assign CDR3 sequences and most-parsimonious VDJ recombination scenarios. In a later analysis, every TCR beta chain was defined by the combination of its CDR3 amino acid sequence and its V-gene family, and reads without a unique V-gene family were dropped. In a later analysis, 450 to 600 highly shared, low-generation-probability nucleotide sequences were removed to address suspected cross-contamination and a sequencing artifact. In a later analysis, a clonal expansion index for each public chain was calculated from normalized within-repertoire ranks of inferred template counts. In a later analysis, generation probabilities were computed using a VDJ recombination model fitted to out-of-frame rearrangements, and the results were checked against IGoR. In a later analysis, hypergeometric tests were used to score TCR-TCR, TCR-HLA and TCR-CMV co-occurrence, with a repertoire-size bias correction applied to TCR pairs. False discovery rates were estimated in a later analysis by permuting HLA or CMV assignments 20 times. In a later analysis, co-occurring TCRs were grouped using DBSCAN, and TCRdist sequence similarity was added for clustering within HLA-allele-positive subsets. Repertoires with fewer than 30,000 or more than 120,000 public chains were left out of co-occurrence clustering, as were five repertoires with anomalous nucleotide sharing. TCRdb mirrors the immuneACCESS table, restricted to in-frame sequences. Some clones are absent from its copies; in checked studies, under half trace to an unresolved V gene, and the reason for the others is unknown. That table furnishes V, J and clone size, whereas the DNA furnished D and trimming. The sample profile shows about 110,000 clones; under 80% of them were found once. Less than 9.5% of the sample is held by the ten biggest clonotypes.

Sequences SNHLY (CDR1) and FYNNEI (CDR2) are obtained from the germline V gene. The CDR3 measures 12 amino acids from cysteine to phenylalanine. The entry retains the CDR3 DNA only, 36 bases that are in frame from base 1. The cohort was made up of 666 healthy bone marrow donors. All cohort members were sampled while nominally healthy, although unrecorded immune exposures were likely present. The donor was CMV seropositive and was included in the group of 250 to 300 seropositive cohort members. Each donor provided a peripheral blood sample, and peripheral blood mononuclear cells were used for TCR beta sequencing. Genomic DNA extraction from the blood cell samples was performed with the Qiagen DNeasy Blood Extraction Kit. The data belong to a study of cytomegalovirus exposure and HLA in healthy donors (dated by TCRdb to the late 2010s). General notes on the study: According to an earlier analysis of 450 to 650 of the donors, about 179 million T cells yielded 117 million unique TCR beta sequences and 276 Gb of sequence data. Roughly 320 gigabases of sequencing data and around 85 million unique TCR sequences made up an early release that covered approximately 650 HLA-typed donors. The genetic ancestry cluster associated with self-reported Caucasian donors included 81% of the approximately 400 genotyped donors. The study aimed to test whether signatures of past pathogen exposure could be identified by cataloging public T cell receptors. The study profiled the T cell repertoires of approximately 700 subjects by immunosequencing and related them to cytomegalovirus serostatus. In addition to the first cohort of roughly 670 subjects, a separate validation cohort of 120 different subjects was used. The study combined high-throughput TCR immunosequencing, statistical association of individual TCRs with disease status, and machine learning to predict cytomegalovirus infection status. A later analysis re-examined previously published TCR beta repertoires from more than 650 donors and added high-resolution HLA genotyping to investigate patterns of TCR occurrence. Rather than drawing on any new phenotypic data, the later analysis identified candidate immune exposures from TCR beta sequences and the way those sequences occurred across donors. An earlier analysis of approximately 630 of the donors applied high-throughput TCR beta sequencing to assess whether each TCR beta V gene segment acted as functional or pseudogenic. Donor age, sex, ethnicity and CMV serostatus were compiled alongside the repertoire data. In a later genetic analysis, genome-wide SNP genotypes for about 65% of the 666 donors were used, and that subset was treated as a discovery cohort. Every repertoire in the discovery cohort had been generated on one and the same sequencing platform. HLA typing covered class I and class II loci at four-digit resolution. Typing coverage varied by locus: roughly 620-640 donors for A, B, C, DRB1 and DQB1; some 520 for DQA1; around 610 for DPA1; approximately 490 for DPB1. A handful of DR-DQ haplotypes were treated as single units for association and clustering because of strong linkage in the cohort. Among about 360 genotyped donors of the cohort, an average of approximately 240,000 unique TCR beta nucleotide sequences were sequenced per donor, 15% to 20% of them non-productive. Points the paper makes about the study in general: Only TCR beta chains were sequenced in this cohort, and the absence of alpha or paired-chain data limited detectable features. A later genetic analysis reported fewer N-insertions in productive TCRs among donors in an Asian-associated ancestry cluster than the roughly 650-donor mean. The 87-base-pair reads could not distinguish some IMGT-functional V segments, including TRBV6-2 and TRBV6-3, so those segments were excluded. Because counts were too low, under 20 rarely observed V segments, including chromosome 9 orphons, were left out of the earlier analysis of approximately 580 of the donors. Correlated functional status among segregating V segments might be attributable to linkage disequilibrium, but an unknown experimental factor could not be ruled out. While some public TCRs were present in many individuals, most TCR sequences turned up only very rarely across donors. The authors suggested that the approach could potentially be extended to other disease states and immunological phenotypes. In a later analysis, the rate of TCR association differed among HLA loci, with DRB1 alleles having the most associated TCRs and HLA-C alleles having the fewest. The sequencing pipeline was judged likely to have produced a cluster of highly shared sequence variants as a technical artifact. The study listed 164 TCR beta chains as associated with cytomegalovirus. Because HLA typing was missing for some donors at each locus, association tests included only the typed subset. In vitro tests confirmed that a few of the cytomegalovirus-associated TCR beta chains recognize cytomegalovirus antigens. Roughly uniform sequencing depth across donors was assumed in presence/absence analyses, although this assumption may not hold. Compared with equally common non-associated chains, HLA-associated TCR beta chains in a later analysis were more clonally expanded and had lower generation probabilities. Immune exposure information for the cohort was limited to CMV serostatus. Cytomegalovirus status was reported to be diagnosed by the classifier with high specificity and sensitivity in both the original and validation cohorts. Assigning TCR associations to individual alleles was difficult when HLA alleles, especially DR and DQ, strongly co-occurred. According to a later analysis, parvovirus B19, influenza, CMV and Epstein-Barr virus appeared linked to several top co-occurrence clusters. Broadly in line with IMGT annotations, most TCR beta V segments showed up in productive rearrangements about 87% or about 30% of the time in an earlier analysis of around 600 of the donors. A further reported finding was that TCR beta sequences accurately predicted the HLA-A and HLA-B alleles for most subjects in the first cohort. Most CMV-associated TCR beta chains appeared to be HLA-restricted in a later analysis, and the HLA associations seemed to be driven largely by CMV exposure. In a later analysis, some 18,000 TCR beta sequences were associated with specific HLA alleles at a false discovery rate of 0.05. A later genetic analysis associated a missense DCLRE1C variant with V-gene and J-gene trimming of TCR beta chains, and an independent cohort replicated the association.

The receptor's source is a woman aged 50 to 60 in good health and CMV-seropositive. Rearrangement joined TRBV2 to TRBJ2-5; a tentative D match to TRBD1 spans 5 bases. The J call could be wrong; TRBJ2-7 is a better fit for the DNA end. The sequenced material came from PBMCs. The DNA sequence reads TGTGCCAGCAGACAGGAATCCTACGAGCAGTACTTC. Its amino acids are CASRQESYEQYF.